This T cell receptor beta chain stems from a study of cytomegalovirus exposure and HLA in healthy donors. Primers: 60 Vbeta forward and 13 Jbeta reverse. Clones were read by immunoSEQ multiplex PCR, and TCRdb kept only the in-frame ones, dropping some. The profile shows about 150,000 clones, nearly 80% of them singletons. The material sequenced was PBMCs. This TCR came from a woman in her forties in good health and CMV-seronegative.

For the CDR3, the DNA is TGTGCCAGCAGTTGGACAGGGGCCCCGAACACTGAAGCTTTCTTT. This gives the protein CASSWTGAPNTEAFF. The gene calls are TRBV28 and TRBJ1-1; 9 bases fit TRBD1. Germline V lookup: CDR1 MDHEN, CDR2 SYDVKM. The J segment lost 1 base and the V segment lost 4 bases, leaving 4 bases of the junction unmatched. The length of the CDR3 is 15 residues.